The sequence of this T cell receptor (beta chain) was determined in a study of blood T cell repertoires in COVID-19. This CDR3 has 14 residues. Looked up from germline, CDR1 is WSHSY and CDR2 is SAAADI. V was pared by 5 bases and J by 7 bases, with 6 bases of the junction left unmatched. Which cohort a participant joined came from the clinical history participants gave. Libraries were prepared by immunoSEQ multiplex PCR; TCRdb keeps only in-frame clonotypes and omits some of them. The table lists about 160,000 clones, roughly 90% of them singletons. Sequencing input: PBMCs or T cells enriched from blood (not recorded which). This TCR derives from a woman aged 45-60 years who had recovered from COVID-19. The rearrangement uses TRBV10-2 and TRBJ2-1; 9 bases fit TRBD2. Here the CDR3 reads CASSLRGGGNEQFF. The CDR3 region has the DNA TGCGCCAGCAGTTTGCGGGGGGGCGGGAATGAGCAGTTCTTC.